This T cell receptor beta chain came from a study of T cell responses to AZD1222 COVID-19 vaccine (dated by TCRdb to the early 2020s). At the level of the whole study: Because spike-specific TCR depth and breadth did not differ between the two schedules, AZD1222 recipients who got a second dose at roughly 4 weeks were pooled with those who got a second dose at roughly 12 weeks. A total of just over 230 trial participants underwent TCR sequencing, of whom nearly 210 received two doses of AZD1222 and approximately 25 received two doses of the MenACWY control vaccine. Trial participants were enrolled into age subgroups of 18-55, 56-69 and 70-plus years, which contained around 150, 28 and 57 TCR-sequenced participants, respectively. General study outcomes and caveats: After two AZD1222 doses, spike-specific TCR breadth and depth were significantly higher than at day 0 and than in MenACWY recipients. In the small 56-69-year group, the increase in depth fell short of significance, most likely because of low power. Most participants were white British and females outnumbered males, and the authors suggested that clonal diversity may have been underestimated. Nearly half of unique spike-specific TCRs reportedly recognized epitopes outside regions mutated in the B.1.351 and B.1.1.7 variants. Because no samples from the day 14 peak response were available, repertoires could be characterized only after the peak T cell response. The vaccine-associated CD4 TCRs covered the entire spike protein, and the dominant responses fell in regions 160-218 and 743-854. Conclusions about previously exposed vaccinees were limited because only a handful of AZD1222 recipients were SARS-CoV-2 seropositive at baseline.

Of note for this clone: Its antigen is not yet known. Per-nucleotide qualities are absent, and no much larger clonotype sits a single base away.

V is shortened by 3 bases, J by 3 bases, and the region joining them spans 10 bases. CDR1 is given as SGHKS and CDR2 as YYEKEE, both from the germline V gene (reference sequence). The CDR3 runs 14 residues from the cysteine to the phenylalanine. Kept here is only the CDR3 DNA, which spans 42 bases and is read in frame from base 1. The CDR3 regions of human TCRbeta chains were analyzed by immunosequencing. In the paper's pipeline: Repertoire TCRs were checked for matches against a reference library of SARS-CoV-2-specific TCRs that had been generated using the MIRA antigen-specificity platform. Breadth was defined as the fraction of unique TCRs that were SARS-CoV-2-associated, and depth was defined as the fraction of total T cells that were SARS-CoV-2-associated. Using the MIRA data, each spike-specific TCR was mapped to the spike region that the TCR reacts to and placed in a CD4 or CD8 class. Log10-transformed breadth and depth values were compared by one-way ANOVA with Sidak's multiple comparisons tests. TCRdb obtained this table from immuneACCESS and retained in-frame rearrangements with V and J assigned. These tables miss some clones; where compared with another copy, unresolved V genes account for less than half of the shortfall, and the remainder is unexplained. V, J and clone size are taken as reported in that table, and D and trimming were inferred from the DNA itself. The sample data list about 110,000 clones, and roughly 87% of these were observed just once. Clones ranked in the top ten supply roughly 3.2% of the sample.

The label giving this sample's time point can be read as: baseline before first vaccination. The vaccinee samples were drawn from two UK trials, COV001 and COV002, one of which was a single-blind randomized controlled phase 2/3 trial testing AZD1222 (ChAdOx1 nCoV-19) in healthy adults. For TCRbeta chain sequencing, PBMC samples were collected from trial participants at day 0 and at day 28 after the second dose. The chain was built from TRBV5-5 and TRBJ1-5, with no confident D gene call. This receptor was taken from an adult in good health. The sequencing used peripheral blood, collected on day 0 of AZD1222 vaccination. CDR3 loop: CASSSESSNQPQHF. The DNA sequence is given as TGTGCCAGCAGCTCCGAGTCGTCCAATCAGCCCCAGCATTTT.